A single sample is the source of the 20 T cell receptor beta chains below, sequenced in a study of control samples from healthy donors and cancer patients. Using immunoSEQ multiplex PCR, the repertoire was profiled, and TCRdb retains in-frame clones only, with some absent. The table shows about 99,000 clones, with about 89% occurring only once. Input material: PBMCs. All receptors come from a man in his 60s with lung cancer.

This clone was seen once. The chain couples TRBV2 to TRBJ2-2; D possibly corresponds to TRBD1 (5 bases). V lost 9 bases and J 3 bases, leaving 11 bases between the germline ends. This CDR3 is 13 amino acids long. Per germline, CDR1 SNHLY and CDR2 FYNNEI. DNA for the CDR3: TGTGCCAGTGGGGCTGACCACACCGGGGAGCTGTTTTTT. Its translation: CASGADHTGELFF. Looking up the rest from reference TRBV2 and TRBJ2-2 gives the full variable domain: EPEVTQTPSHQVTQMGQEVILRCVPISNHLYFYWYRQILGQKVEFLVSFYNNEISEKSEIFDDQFSVERPDGSNFTLKIRSTKLEDSAMYFCASGADHTGELFFGEGSRLTVL.

The chain recombines TRBV5-1 with TRBJ1-3; TRBD1 is a possible D gene (5 bases). Trimming took 2 bases from V and 4 from J, leaving 7 bases between them. There are 13 residues in the CDR3. Germline V gives CDR1 SGHRS, CDR2 YFSETQ. The CDR3, as DNA: TGCGCCAGCAGCTTAGGGACGGGAAACACCATATATTTT. It is translated as CASSLGTGNTIYF.

DNA of the CDR3: TGTGCCAGCAGCTCGACCGCCTACGAGCAGTACGTC. Protein sequence: CASSSTAYEQYV. This chain connects TRBV7-2 to TRBJ2-7; D not resolved. This CDR3 is built from 12 residues. Per the germline V gene, CDR1 is SGHTA and CDR2 is FQGNSA. Trimming cost V 4 bases and J 2 bases, with 6 bases left between them.

The V gene is TRBV7-2, the J gene TRBJ1-6; TRBD1 matches 9 bases. With V trimmed by 5 bases and J by 6 bases, 5 bases remained unmatched. This CDR3 is built from 15 residues. CDR1 is SGHTA, CDR2 FQGNSA, per germline. In DNA form, the CDR3 reads TGTGCCAGCAGCCCCCTGGGACAGGGTAATTCACCCCTCCACTTT. Translating it yields CASSPLGQGNSPLHF.

The chain has TRBV30 and TRBJ2-1; no clear D gene. The CDR3 loop spans 13 amino acids. Germline V CDR1 and CDR2: GTSNPN, SVGIG (reference sequence). V was shortened by 2 bases and J by 0 bases, with 5 bases between the two germline ends. CDR3 nucleotide sequence: TGTGCCTGGAGTAGGGCCTCCTACAATGAGCAGTTCTTC. It translates to CAWSRASYNEQFF.

The V and J genes are TRBV13 and TRBJ1-4; D may be TRBD1 (5 bases). Germline CDR1 reads PRHDT; CDR2 reads FYEKMQ (reference sequence). The V end was cut by 5 bases, the J end by 4 bases, with 11 bases between. The length of the CDR3 is 14 residues. The CDR3 sequence: CASSPPGVNEKLFF. CDR3 bases: TGTGCCAGCAGCCCTCCGGGGGTTAATGAAAAACTGTTTTTT.

The genes are TRBV7-2 and TRBJ1-4, with D maybe TRBD1 (5 bases). CDR1 and CDR2 from the germline V gene are SGHTA and FQGNSA. The V and J ends lost 5 bases and 8 bases respectively, with 9 bases between them. This CDR3 is 12 amino acids long. CDR3 DNA: TGTGCCAGCAGCCTTAGGGGAGAAAAACTGTTTTTT. Protein product: CASSLRGEKLFF.

The V and J genes are TRBV5-1 and TRBJ1-1; 7 bases fit TRBD1. The V gene's germline CDR1 is SGHRS and CDR2 YFSETQ. Trimming removed 4 bases from V and 0 bases from J; junction bases left unmatched: 6. This CDR3 comprises 15 residues. The chain's CDR3 is CASSPADRVNTEAFF. CDR3 bases: TGCGCCAGCAGCCCCGCCGACAGGGTGAACACTGAAGCTTTCTTT.

DNA for the CDR3: TGTGCCAGCAGTTACTCGAAGAACACTGAAGCTTTCTTT. It is translated as CASSYSKNTEAFF. The chain carries TRBV6-6 and TRBJ1-1; D unclear. Germline V gene sequence: CDR1 MNHNY, CDR2 SVGAGI (reference sequence). The CDR3 spans 13 residues. Trimming took off 0 bases at V and 1 base at J, with 3 bases between the two ends.

This chain joins TRBV27 and TRBJ2-4, with D unclear. The CDR3 extends over 13 amino acids. V was pared by 3 bases and J by 8 bases, with 11 bases between. CDR1 and CDR2 from the germline V gene are MNHEY and SMNVEV (reference sequence). This chain's CDR3 is CASSFLGVDIQYF. The CDR3, as DNA: TGTGCCAGCAGTTTCCTTGGGGTAGACATTCAGTACTTC.

The chain couples TRBV29-1 to TRBJ2-3, with a weak D call TRBD1 (6 bases). CDR3 size: 12 residues. V lost 3 bases and J 3 bases, leaving 7 bases between the germline ends. Germline CDR1 SQVTM, CDR2 ANQGSEA. CDR3 protein: CSVDQGTDTQYF. As DNA, the CDR3 is TGCAGCGTTGACCAGGGGACAGATACGCAGTATTTT.

This chain connects TRBV11-2 to TRBJ2-4, with unresolved D. Germline values: CDR1 SGHAT, CDR2 FQNNGV. V was shortened by 0 bases and J by 1 base, with 13 bases between the two germline ends. CDR3 size: 17 residues. CDR3 in DNA: TGTGCCAGCAGCTTAGACAAGCTAGTAGAGGCCAAAAACATTCAGTACTTC. Its translation: CASSLDKLVEAKNIQYF.

This chain connects TRBV7-2 to TRBJ2-1; 8 bases align to TRBD1. Trimming removed 7 bases from V and 9 bases from J; junction bases left unmatched: 8. Looked up from germline, CDR1 is SGHTA and CDR2 is FQGNSA. This CDR3 region has 13 residues. CDR3 nucleotide sequence: TGTGCCAGCAATCCGGACAGGGCAGGTGAGCAGTTCTTC. Protein product: CASNPDRAGEQFF.

This clone was found once. The chain carries TRBV3-1 (or the pseudogene TRBV3-2) and TRBJ2-5; tentatively, D is TRBD2 (6 bases). There are 16 residues in the CDR3. Germline V gene sequence: CDR1 LGHDT, CDR2 YNNKEL (reference sequence). The V and J ends lost 0 bases and 2 bases respectively, with 13 bases between them. CDR3 region: CASSQDGRRDQETQYF. In DNA, the CDR3 is TGTGCCAGCAGCCAAGACGGACGGCGGGATCAAGAGACCCAGTACTTC.

V is TRBV18 and J is TRBJ2-2, with D tentatively TRBD2 (6 bases). The germline CDR1 and CDR2 sequences are KGHSH and LQKENI. Deletions cut 6 bases from V and 0 bases from J, with 17 bases between. CDR3 size: 17 residues. The CDR3 region is CASSPSGGTANTGELFF. The CDR3 bases are TGTGCCAGCTCCCCTAGTGGGGGGACCGCGAACACCGGGGAGCTGTTTTTT.

The genes are TRBV11-3 and TRBJ2-5, with D perhaps matching TRBD2 (5 bases). V lost 5 bases and J lost 2, with 12 bases in between. Germline CDR1 is SGHNT and CDR2 is YENEEA. CDR3 length: 14 amino acids. CDR3 protein: CASSQGGQQETQYF. CDR3 DNA sequence: TGTGCCAGCAGCCAAGGAGGCCAACAAGAGACCCAGTACTTC.

J is TRBJ1-1 and V is TRBV18, with 7 nucleotides matching TRBD1. This CDR3 has 12 residues. Trimming removed 7 bases from V and 4 bases from J; junction bases left unmatched: 3. Germline assignment: CDR1 KGHSH and CDR2 LQKENI. CDR3 amino acids: CASLEGATEAFF. Here the CDR3 DNA reads TGTGCCAGCTTGGAGGGGGCCACTGAAGCTTTCTTT.

The chain recombines TRBV5-1 with TRBJ2-3, with 11 positions matching TRBD2. V lost 5 bases and J lost 6; bases outside the gene matches: 11. The CDR3 length is 16 residues. The germline gives CDR1 SGHRS, CDR2 YFSETQ. Written as DNA, the CDR3 is TGCGCCAGCAGGAGGTCGACTAGCGGGGTTCGGGATACGCAGTATTTT. Amino acid sequence: CASRRSTSGVRDTQYF.

V gene TRBV6-5 combines with J gene TRBJ1-5; D call uncertain. Per the germline V gene, CDR1 is MNHEY and CDR2 is SVGAGI. This CDR3 spans 12 amino acids. V was trimmed by 6 bases and J by 7 bases, leaving 10 bases between them. The CDR3 protein is CASSASDQPQHF. CDR3 bases: TGTGCCAGCAGCGCGTCGGACCAGCCCCAGCATTTT.

A single count supports this clone. The rearrangement links TRBV5-8 to TRBJ1-1; D call uncertain. Trimming stripped 2 bases from V and 2 bases from J, with 19 bases between. The germline V gene encodes CDR1 SGHTS and CDR2 YDEGEE. There are 17 residues in the CDR3. CDR3 nucleotides: TGTGCCAGCAGCTTCCATCACTCGGATGGAGGCAACACTGAAGCTTTCTTT. Translated, it gives CASSFHHSDGGNTEAFF.